The rows below give T cell receptor beta chains drawn from one sample of a study of T cells in Graves' hyperthyroidism and ophthalmopathy. TCRdb re-called the multiplex PCR reads through MiXCR, storing one row per CDR3 protein. This sample has 330,000 or so distinct CDR3 sequences; around a fifth occur once, and the top ten carry 35% to 45%. Sequenced material: blood. These receptor sequences come from a man aged 50 to 59 with Graves' ophthalmopathy. CDR3s include the opening cysteine and the closing phenylalanine or tryptophan. Fields, in order: J gene, V gene, CDR3 protein.

J: TRBJ1-1
V: TRBV14
CDR3: CASSHLGRGNTEAFF

J: TRBJ2-1
V: TRBV24-1
CDR3: CATSDVLAGVDEQFF

J: TRBJ1-2
V: TRBV30
CDR3: CACQTGLGSYTF

J: TRBJ1-1
V: TRBV30
CDR3: CAWRRVNTEAFF

J: TRBJ1-4
V: TRBV28
CDR3: CASRPGTGDEKLFF

J: TRBJ2-1
V: TRBV6-5
CDR3: CASSYSIGMGNEQFF

J: TRBJ1-5
V: TRBV28
CDR3: CASSLSQGIGRSNQPQHF

J: TRBJ2-5
V: TRBV10-3
CDR3: CAISESSAGPETQYF

J: TRBJ2-2
V: TRBV12-3/TRBV12-4
CDR3: CASSLEAGADTGELFF

J: TRBJ2-3
V: TRBV27
CDR3: CASTLMGREIDTQYF

J: TRBJ2-5
V: TRBV2
CDR3: CASRPRDYSQETQYF

J: TRBJ2-7
V: TRBV7-2
CDR3: CASSTRIRDEQYF

J: TRBJ2-3
V: TRBV12-3/TRBV12-4
CDR3: CASSLAGSRRDTQYF

J: TRBJ2-1
V: TRBV24-1
CDR3: CATSDSGYSGAGYEQFF

J: TRBJ2-7
V: TRBV9
CDR3: CASSVADGSYEQYF

J: TRBJ1-2
V: TRBV12-3/TRBV12-4
CDR3: CASSGDRGRDGYTF

J: TRBJ2-3
V: TRBV20-1
CDR3: CSARRKAQYF

J: TRBJ2-2
V: TRBV5-1
CDR3: CASSSGLGPKGGELFF

J: TRBJ2-7
V: TRBV19
CDR3: CASSIGPGDGYEQYF

J: TRBJ1-6
V: TRBV6-1
CDR3: CASSNNRGRDSPLHF

J: TRBJ2-5
V: TRBV2
CDR3: CASRADTHETQYF

J: TRBJ1-1
V: TRBV18
CDR3: CASSPYAGTTEAFF

J: TRBJ2-7
V: TRBV7-2
CDR3: CASSLQPVGGDEQYF

J: TRBJ1-5
V: TRBV5-1
CDR3: CASSVTGGNQPQHF

J: TRBJ2-5
V: TRBV5-1
CDR3: CASSPGTLKETQYF

J: TRBJ2-1
V: TRBV19
CDR3: CASSVTSDEQFF

J: TRBJ1-3
V: TRBV6-1
CDR3: CASATDLTGNTIYF

J: TRBJ2-1
V: TRBV7-3
CDR3: CASSFSAVGTGSPGPFF

J: TRBJ2-1
V: TRBV27
CDR3: CASRRSGTSGYNEQFF

J: TRBJ1-1
V: TRBV20-1
CDR3: CSATEGRLNTEAFF

J: TRBJ1-2
V: TRBV28
CDR3: CASSSNGGYTF

J: TRBJ2-5
V: TRBV24-1
CDR3: CATSGLAEQETQYF

J: TRBJ2-5
V: TRBV12-3/TRBV12-4
CDR3: CASSSLAGLAGGGRETQYF

J: TRBJ1-6
V: TRBV2
CDR3: CASRTEMSSYNSPLHF

J: TRBJ2-3
V: TRBV6-5
CDR3: CASSYSMSGVGSDTQYF

J: TRBJ2-2
V: TRBV20-1
CDR3: CSARASLAGAPPRTGELFF